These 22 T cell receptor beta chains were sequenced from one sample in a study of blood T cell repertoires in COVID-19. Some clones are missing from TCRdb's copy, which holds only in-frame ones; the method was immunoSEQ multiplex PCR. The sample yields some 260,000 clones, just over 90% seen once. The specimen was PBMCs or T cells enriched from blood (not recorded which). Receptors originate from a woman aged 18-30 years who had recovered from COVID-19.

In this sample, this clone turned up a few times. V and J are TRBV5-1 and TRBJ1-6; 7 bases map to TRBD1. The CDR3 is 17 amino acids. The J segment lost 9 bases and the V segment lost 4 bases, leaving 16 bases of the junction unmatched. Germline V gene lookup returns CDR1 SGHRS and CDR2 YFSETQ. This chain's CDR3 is CASSPARGGAVRSPLHF. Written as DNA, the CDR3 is TGCGCCAGCAGCCCGGCCAGAGGGGGCGCGGTTCGTTCACCCCTCCACTTT.

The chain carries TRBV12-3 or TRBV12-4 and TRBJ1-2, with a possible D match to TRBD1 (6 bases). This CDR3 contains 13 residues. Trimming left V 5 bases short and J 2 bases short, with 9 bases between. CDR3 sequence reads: CASSRRGNYGYTF. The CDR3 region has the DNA TGTGCCAGCAGTCGCAGGGGAAACTATGGCTACACCTTC.

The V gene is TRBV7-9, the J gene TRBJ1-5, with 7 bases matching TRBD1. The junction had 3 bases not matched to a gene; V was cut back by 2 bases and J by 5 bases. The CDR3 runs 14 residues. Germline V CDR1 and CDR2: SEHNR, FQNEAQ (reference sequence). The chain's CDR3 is CASSLKGGDQPQHF. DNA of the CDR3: TGTGCCAGCAGCTTAAAAGGGGGCGATCAGCCCCAGCATTTT.

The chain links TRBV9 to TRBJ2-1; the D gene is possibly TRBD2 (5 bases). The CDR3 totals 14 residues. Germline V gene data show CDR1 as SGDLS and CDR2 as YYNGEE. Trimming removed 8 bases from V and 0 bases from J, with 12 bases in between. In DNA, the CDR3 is TGTGCCAGTCAATTGGGGAGCTCCTACAATGAGCAGTTCTTC. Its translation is CASQLGSSYNEQFF.

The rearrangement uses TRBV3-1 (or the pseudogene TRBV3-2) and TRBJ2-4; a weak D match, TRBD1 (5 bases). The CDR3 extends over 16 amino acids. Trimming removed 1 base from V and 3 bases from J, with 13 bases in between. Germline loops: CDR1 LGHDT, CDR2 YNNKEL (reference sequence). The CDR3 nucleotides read TGTGCCAGCAGCCAAGCAGGACAAATAGGCAAAAACATTCAGTACTTC. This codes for CASSQAGQIGKNIQYF.

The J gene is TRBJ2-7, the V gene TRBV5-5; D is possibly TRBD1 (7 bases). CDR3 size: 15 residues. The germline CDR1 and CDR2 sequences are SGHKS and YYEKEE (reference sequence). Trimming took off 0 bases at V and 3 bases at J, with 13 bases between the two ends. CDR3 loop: CASSLDPGGIYEQYF. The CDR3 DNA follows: TGTGCCAGCAGCTTGGACCCAGGGGGGATCTACGAGCAGTACTTC.

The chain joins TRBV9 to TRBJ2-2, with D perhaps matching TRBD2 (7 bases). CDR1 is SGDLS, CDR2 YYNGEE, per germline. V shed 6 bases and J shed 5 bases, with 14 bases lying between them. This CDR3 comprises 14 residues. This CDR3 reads CASKRGGKTGELFF. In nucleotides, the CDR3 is TGTGCCAGCAAAAGGGGGGGTAAGACCGGGGAGCTGTTTTTT.

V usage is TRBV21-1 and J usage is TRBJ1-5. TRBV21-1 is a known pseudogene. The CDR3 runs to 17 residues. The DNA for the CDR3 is TGTGCCAGCAGCAAAGCCAAGGCGGAGGTTAGCAATCAGCCCCAGCATTTT. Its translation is CASSKAKAEVSNQPQHF.

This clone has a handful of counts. The CDR3 nucleotides are TGTGCCAGCAGTGACAGGGCTTCTGGAAACACCATATATTTT. This encodes CASSDRASGNTIYF. The chain has TRBV6-1 and TRBJ1-3, with TRBD1 as a possible D gene (5 bases). The CDR3 runs to 14 residues. V lost 3 bases and J lost 1, with 7 bases in between. Germline CDR1 and CDR2: MNHNS and SASEGT.

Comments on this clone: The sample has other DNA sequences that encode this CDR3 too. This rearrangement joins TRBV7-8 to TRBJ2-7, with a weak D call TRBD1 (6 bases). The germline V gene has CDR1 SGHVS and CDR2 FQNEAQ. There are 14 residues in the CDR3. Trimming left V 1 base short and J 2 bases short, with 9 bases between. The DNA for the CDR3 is TGTGCCAGCAGCTTAGTAACAGGGACCTACGAGCAGTACTTC. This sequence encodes CASSLVTGTYEQYF.

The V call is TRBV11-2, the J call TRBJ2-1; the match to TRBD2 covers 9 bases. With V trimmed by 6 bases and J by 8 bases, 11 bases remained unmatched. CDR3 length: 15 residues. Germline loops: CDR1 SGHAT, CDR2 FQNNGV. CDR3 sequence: CASSSGTSFNHEQFF. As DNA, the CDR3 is TGTGCCAGCAGTTCCGGGACTAGCTTTAACCATGAGCAGTTCTTC.

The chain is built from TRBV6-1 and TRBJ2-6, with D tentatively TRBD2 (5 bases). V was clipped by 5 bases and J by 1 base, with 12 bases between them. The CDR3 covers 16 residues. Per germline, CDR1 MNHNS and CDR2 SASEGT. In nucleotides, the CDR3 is TGTGCCAGCAGTAAAGATGAGGGTTCTGGGGCCAACGTCCTGACTTTC. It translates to CASSKDEGSGANVLTF.

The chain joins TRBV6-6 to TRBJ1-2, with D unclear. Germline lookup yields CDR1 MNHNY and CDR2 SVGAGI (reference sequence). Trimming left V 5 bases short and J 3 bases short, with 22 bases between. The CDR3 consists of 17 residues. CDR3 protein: CASSPSWRYGRHYGYTF. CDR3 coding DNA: TGTGCCAGCAGTCCGTCTTGGCGGTACGGGAGGCACTATGGCTACACCTTC.

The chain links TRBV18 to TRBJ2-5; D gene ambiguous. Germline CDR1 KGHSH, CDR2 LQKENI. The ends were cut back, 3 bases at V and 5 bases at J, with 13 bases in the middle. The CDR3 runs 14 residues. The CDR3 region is CASSPSSKAETQYF. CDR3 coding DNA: TGTGCCAGCTCACCCTCATCCAAAGCGGAGACCCAGTACTTC.

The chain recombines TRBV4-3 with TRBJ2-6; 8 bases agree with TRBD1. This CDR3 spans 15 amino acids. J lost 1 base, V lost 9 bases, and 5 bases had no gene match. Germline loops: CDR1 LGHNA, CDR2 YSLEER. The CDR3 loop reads CASARGLSGANVLTF. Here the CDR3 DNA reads TGCGCCAGTGCCAGGGGGCTGTCTGGGGCCAACGTCCTGACTTTC.

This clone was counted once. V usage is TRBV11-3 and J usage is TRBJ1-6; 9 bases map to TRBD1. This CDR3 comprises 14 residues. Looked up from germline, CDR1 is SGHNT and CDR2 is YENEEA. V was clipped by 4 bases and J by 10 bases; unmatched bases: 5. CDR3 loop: CASSSRQGGSPLHF. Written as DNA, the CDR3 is TGTGCCAGCAGCTCCCGACAGGGGGGGTCACCCCTCCACTTT.

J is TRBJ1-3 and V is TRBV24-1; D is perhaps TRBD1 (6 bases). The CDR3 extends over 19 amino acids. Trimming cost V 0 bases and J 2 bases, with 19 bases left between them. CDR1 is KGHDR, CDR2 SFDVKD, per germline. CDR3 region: CATSDLGGQLLWAGNTIYF. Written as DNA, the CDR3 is TGTGCCACCAGTGATTTGGGGGGACAACTTCTTTGGGCTGGAAACACCATATATTTT.

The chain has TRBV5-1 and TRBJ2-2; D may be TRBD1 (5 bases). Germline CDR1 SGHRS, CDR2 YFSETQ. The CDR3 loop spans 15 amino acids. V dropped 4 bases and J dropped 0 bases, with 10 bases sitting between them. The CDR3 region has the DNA TGCGCCAGCAGCCTGACAGTCCCGAACACCGGGGAGCTGTTTTTT. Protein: CASSLTVPNTGELFF. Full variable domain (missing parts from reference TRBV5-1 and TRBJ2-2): KAGVTQTPRYLIKTRGQQVTLSCSPISGHRSVSWYQQTPGQGLQFLFEYFSETQRNKGNFPGRFSGRQFSNSRSEMNVSTLELGDSALYLCASSLTVPNTGELFFGEGSRLTVL.

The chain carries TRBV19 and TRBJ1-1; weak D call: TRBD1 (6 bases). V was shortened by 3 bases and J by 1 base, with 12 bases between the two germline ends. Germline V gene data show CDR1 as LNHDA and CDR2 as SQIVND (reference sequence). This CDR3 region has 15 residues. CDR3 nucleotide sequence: TGTGCCAGTAGTATCAAGGACAGTCCGAACACTGAAGCTTTCTTT. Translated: CASSIKDSPNTEAFF.

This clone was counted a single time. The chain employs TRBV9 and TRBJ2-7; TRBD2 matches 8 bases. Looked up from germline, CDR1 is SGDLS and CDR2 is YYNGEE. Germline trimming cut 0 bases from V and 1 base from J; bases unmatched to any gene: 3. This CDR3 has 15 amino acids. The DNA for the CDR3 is TGTGCCAGCAGCGTAGCAGCGGGAGAGTCCTACGAGCAGTACTTC. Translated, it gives CASSVAAGESYEQYF.

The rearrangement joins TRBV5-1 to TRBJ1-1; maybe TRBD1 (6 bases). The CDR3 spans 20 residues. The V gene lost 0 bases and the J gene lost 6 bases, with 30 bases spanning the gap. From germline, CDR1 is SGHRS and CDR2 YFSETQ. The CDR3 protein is CASSLEAGSRGQSLIAEAFF. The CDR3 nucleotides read TGCGCCAGCAGCTTGGAAGCGGGATCAAGAGGACAGTCACTTATCGCTGAAGCTTTCTTT.

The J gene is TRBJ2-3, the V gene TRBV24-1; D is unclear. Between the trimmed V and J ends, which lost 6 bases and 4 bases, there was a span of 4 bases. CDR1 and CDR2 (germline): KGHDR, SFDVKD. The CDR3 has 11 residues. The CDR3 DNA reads TGTGCCACCAGTTTCTCAGATACGCAGTATTTT. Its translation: CATSFSDTQYF.